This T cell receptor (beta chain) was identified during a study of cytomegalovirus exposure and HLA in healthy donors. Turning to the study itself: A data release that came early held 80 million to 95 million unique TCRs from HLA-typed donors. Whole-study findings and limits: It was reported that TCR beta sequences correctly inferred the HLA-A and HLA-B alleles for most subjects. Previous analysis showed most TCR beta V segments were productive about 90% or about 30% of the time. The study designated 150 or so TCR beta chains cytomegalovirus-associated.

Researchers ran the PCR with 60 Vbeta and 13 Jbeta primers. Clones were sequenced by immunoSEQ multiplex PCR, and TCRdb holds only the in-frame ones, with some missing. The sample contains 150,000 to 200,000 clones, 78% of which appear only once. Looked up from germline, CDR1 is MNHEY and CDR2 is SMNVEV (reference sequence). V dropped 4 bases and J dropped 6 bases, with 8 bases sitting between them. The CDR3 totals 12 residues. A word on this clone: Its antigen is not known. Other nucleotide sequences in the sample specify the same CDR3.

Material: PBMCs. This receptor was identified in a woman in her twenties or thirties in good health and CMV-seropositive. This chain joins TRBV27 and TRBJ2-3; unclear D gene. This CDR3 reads CASSSLADTQYF. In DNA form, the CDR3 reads TGTGCCAGCAGTTCCTTAGCTGATACGCAGTATTTT.